Here is one TCR beta chain with its context. The record originates from a study of blood T cells in healthy people across ages. A second roughly 6 to 12 cycle PCR used barcoded and J-beta primers. MiXCR, applied by TCRdb to the 5' RACE reads, yields one record per CDR3 protein. The sample shows over 950,000 distinct CDR3 sequences, approximately 38% of them seen only once. The receptor comes from a man younger than 30 in good health. The sequenced sample consisted of blood.

CDR3 DNA: TGTGCCAGCAGTGACCGGGGACAGGCCTACAATGAGCAGTACTTC. Translation gives CASSDRGQAYNEQYF. V gene TRBV6-6 combines with J gene TRBJ2-1; 8 nucleotides agree with TRBD1. The J call may be in error: the DNA end matches TRBJ2-7 better. Germline CDR1 is MNHNY and CDR2 is SVGAGI (reference sequence). This CDR3 has 15 residues.